This T cell receptor (beta chain) came from a study of T cell responses to AZD1222 COVID-19 vaccine. Overall study findings and caveats: Donors skewed white British and female; clonal diversity was possibly underestimated. Targets within unmutated variant regions were reportedly found for nearly half of spike-specific TCRs. At study baseline, merely more than 5 AZD1222 recipients were seropositive.

After removal of 5 bases from V and 4 bases from J, the junction contained 11 bases not matched to a gene. Germline V gene sequence: CDR1 SGHTA, CDR2 FQGNSA. The CDR3 is made up of 17 amino acids. With regard to this clone: What it binds is not known.

Only in-frame clones appear in the TCRdb table, and some are missing; sequencing was by immunoSEQ multiplex PCR. The sample includes about 62,000 clones, 76% of them seen just once. Sequenced material: peripheral blood, taken on day 0 of AZD1222 vaccination. The V call is TRBV7-2, the J call TRBJ2-3, with 11 bases that match TRBD2. The receptor comes from an adult in good health. The CDR3 DNA reads TGTGCCAGCAGCCCCCTACGTGGTAGCGGGGGGGCAGATACGCAGTATTTT. This encodes CASSPLRGSGGADTQYF.